This T cell receptor (beta chain) was identified during a study of cytomegalovirus exposure and HLA in healthy donors. A word on this clone: Its matching antigen is unknown.

Losses at the gene ends were 3 bases for V and 4 bases for J; bases not matched to a gene: 5. The CDR3 runs 14 residues. Germline V gives CDR1 LGHNA, CDR2 YNFKEQ. Findings and limits, study-wide: In an earlier analysis, productive rearrangement rates for most beta V segments clustered near 87% or 30%.

Although they were nominally healthy when sampled, donors likely had unrecorded immune exposures. PCR was performed using 60 Vbeta and 13 Jbeta primers. Sequenced by immunoSEQ multiplex PCR; TCRdb stores in-frame clones only, minus some. The sample holds some 170,000 clones, roughly 77% seen once. The sequencing input was PBMCs. This clonotype was sampled from a woman younger than 35 in good health and CMV-seronegative. The gene calls are TRBV4-2 and TRBJ2-7, with 8 bases lining up with TRBD1. This CDR3 reads CASSQGQARYEQYF. CDR3 coding DNA: TGTGCCAGCAGCCAGGGACAGGCCCGTTACGAGCAGTACTTC.